This T cell receptor beta chain was recorded in a study of blood T cells in healthy people across ages. V was trimmed by 3 bases and J by 7 bases, leaving 13 bases between them. CDR3 length: 13 amino acids. It was with a sample-barcoded 5' primer and a J-beta primer mix that a second PCR of about 6 to 12 cycles was run. TCRdb reanalysed the 5' RACE reads using MiXCR and keeps one entry per CDR3 protein. The table lists some 1.4 million distinct CDR3 sequences, 42% of them singletons. Overall study findings and caveats: A conclusive naive versus antigen-experienced comparison was prevented by the unsorted PBMCs.

Sample donors were healthy Caucasian individuals that came from Russia, aged roughly 6 to 100. Extraction yielded at least 6 micrograms of total RNA per sample. A remark on this clonotype: Its specificity is not known.

This sequence was found in a woman aged 18-29 years in good health. The genes are TRBV12-3 or TRBV12-4 and TRBJ2-7; tentatively, D is TRBD2 (6 bases). Material for sequencing was blood. The CDR3 nucleotides read TGTGCCAGCAGTTTGGGCGGAGGGGTAGAGCAGTACTTC. It encodes CASSLGGGVEQYF.